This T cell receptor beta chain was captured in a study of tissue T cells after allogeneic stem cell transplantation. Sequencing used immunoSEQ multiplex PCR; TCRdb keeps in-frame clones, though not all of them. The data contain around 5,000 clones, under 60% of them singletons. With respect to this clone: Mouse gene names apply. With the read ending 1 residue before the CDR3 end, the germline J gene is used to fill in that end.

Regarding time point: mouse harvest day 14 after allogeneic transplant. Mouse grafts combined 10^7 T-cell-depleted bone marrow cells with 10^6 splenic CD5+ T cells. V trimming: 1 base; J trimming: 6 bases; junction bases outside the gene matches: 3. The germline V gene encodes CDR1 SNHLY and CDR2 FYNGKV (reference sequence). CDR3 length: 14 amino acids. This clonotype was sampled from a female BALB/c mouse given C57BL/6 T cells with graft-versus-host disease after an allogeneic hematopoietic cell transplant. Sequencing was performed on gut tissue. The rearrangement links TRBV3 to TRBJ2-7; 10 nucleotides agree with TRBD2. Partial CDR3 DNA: TGTGCCAGCAGCTTAGGCTGGGGGGGCGCTGAACAGTAC. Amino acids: CASSLGWGGAEQY. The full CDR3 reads CASSLGWGGAEQYF.